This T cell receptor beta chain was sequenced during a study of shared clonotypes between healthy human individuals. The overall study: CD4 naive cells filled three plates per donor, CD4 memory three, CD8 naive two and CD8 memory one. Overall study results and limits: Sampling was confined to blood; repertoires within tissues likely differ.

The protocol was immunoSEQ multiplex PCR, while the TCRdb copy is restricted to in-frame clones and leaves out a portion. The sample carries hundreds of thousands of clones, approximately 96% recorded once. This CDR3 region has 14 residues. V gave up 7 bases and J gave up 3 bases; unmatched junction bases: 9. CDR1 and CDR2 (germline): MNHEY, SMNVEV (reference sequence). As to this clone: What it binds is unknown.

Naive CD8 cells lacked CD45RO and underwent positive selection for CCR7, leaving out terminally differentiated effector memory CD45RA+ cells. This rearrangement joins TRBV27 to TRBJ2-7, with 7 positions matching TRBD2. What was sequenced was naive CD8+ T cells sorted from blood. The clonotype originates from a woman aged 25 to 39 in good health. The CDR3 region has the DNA TGTGCCAGCAATCGGACTAGGGCCGGCTACGAGCAGTACTTC. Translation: CASNRTRAGYEQYF.